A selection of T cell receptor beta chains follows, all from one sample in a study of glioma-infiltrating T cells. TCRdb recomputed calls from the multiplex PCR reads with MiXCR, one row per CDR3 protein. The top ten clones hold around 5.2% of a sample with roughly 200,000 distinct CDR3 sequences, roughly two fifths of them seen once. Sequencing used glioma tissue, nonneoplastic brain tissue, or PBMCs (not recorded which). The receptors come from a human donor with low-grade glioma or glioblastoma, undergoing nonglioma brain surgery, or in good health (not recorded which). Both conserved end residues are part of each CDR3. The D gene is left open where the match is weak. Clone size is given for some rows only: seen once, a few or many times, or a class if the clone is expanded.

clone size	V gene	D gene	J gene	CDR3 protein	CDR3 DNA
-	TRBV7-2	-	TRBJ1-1	CASSLIYGTIPEAFF	TGTGCCAGCAGCTTAATTTACGGGACAATCCCAGAAGCTTTCTTT
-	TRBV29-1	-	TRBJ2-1	CSVEDGANNEQFF	TGCAGCGTTGAAGATGGGGCTAACAATGAGCAGTTCTTC
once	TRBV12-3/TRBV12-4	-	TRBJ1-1	CASSALGTEAFF	TGTGCCAGCAGCGCATTGGGCACTGAAGCTTTCTTT
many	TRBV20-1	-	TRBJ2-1	CSATRSSYNEQFF	TGCAGTGCTACCAGGAGCTCCTACAATGAGCAGTTCTTC
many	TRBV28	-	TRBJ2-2	CASSPFGGAAGELFF	TGTGCCAGCAGTCCCTTTGGGGGGGCGGCCGGGGAGCTGTTTTTT
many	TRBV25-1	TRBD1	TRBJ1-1	CASRQGPSTEAFF	TGTGCCAGCAGACAGGGGCCCTCGACTGAAGCTTTCTTT
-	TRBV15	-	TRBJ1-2	CATSQLKSPGRANYGYTF	TGTGCCACCAGCCAACTTAAATCTCCAGGGAGGGCTAACTATGGCTACACCTTC
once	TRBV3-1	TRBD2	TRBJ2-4	CASRGGSTDKNIKYF	TGTGCCAGCAGGGGGGGGAGTACCGATAAAAACATTAAGTACTTC
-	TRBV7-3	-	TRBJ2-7	CASSLSVQLEQYF	TGTGCCAGCAGCTTAAGTGTACAACTGGAGCAGTACTTC
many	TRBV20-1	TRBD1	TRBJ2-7	CSARVEGQGAHEQYF	TGCAGTGCTAGAGTTGAGGGCCAGGGGGCCCACGAGCAGTACTTC
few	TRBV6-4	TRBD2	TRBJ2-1	CASSVAAGANEQFF	TGTGCCAGCAGTGTTGCAGCGGGAGCCAATGAGCAGTTCTTC
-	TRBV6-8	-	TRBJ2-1	CASRWSHDEQSF	TGTGCCAGCAGGTGGTCGCACGATGAGCAGTCCTTC
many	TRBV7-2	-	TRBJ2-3	CASSLVSGDTQYF	TGTGCCAGCAGCTTAGTAAGTGGGGATACGCAGTATTTT
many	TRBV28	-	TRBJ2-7	CASSLVGQRGYEQYF	TGTGCCAGCAGTTTAGTCGGACAGAGGGGGTACGAGCAGTACTTC
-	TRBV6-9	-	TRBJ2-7	CAISYPYEQYF	TGTGCCATCAGCTACCCCTACGAGCAGTACTTC
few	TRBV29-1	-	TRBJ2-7	CSVDYRDPYEQYF	TGCAGCGTTGATTACCGGGACCCCTACGAGCAGTACTTC
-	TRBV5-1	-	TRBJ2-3	CASSFQRTTDTQYF	TGCGCCAGCAGCTTTCAACGAACCACAGATACGCAGTATTTT
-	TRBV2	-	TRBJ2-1	CASSRDTSYNEQLF	TGTGCCAGCAGTCGGGACACCTCCTACAATGAGCAGCTCTTC
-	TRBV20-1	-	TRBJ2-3	CSATAPYGRGATDTQYF	TGCAGTGCTACCGCGCCTTATGGACGGGGAGCCACAGATACGCAGTATTTT
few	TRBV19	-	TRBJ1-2	CASTYGGYGYTF	TGTGCCAGTACCTATGGAGGGTATGGCTACACCTTC
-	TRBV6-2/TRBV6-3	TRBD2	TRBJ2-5	CASSYHLAGITQGTQYF	TGTGCCAGCAGTTATCATTTAGCGGGAATCACCCAAGGGACCCAGTACTTC
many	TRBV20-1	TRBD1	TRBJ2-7	CSAIKPQGEPYEQYF	TGCAGTGCTATTAAACCCCAGGGGGAGCCCTACGAGCAGTACTTC
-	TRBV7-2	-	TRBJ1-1	CASSLHRGGVNNEALF	TGTGCCAGCAGCTTACACCGAGGGGGGGTTAACAATGAAGCTTTATTT
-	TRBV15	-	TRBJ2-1	CATGNNNEQFF	TGTGCCACCGGCAATAACAATGAGCAGTTCTTC
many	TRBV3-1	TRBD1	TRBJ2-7	CASSPGQGSDEQYF	TGTGCCAGCAGCCCGGGACAGGGCAGCGACGAGCAGTACTTC
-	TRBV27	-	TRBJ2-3	CASIPLIPGSDTQYF	TGTGCCAGCATTCCTCTGATCCCCGGTTCAGATACTCAGTATTTT
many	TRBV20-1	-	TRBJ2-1	CSARNIATPYNEQFF	TGCAGTGCTAGAAACATAGCGACCCCCTACAATGAGCAGTTCTTC
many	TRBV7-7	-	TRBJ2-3	CASSRVGADTQYF	TGTGCCAGCAGCCGAGTAGGGGCAGATACGCAGTATTTT
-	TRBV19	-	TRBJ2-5	CASSSDRQETKYF	TGTGCCAGTAGTAGTGATAGACAAGAGACCAAGTACTTC
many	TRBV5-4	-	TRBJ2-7	CASSSDTGYEQYF	TGTGCCAGCAGCTCGGATACAGGCTACGAGCAGTACTTC
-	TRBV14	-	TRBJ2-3	CASSQDFVGTDTQYF	TGTGCCAGCAGCCAAGATTTTGTCGGTACAGATACGCAGTATTTT
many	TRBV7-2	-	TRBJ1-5	CASSLAGTYQPQHF	TGTGCCAGCAGCTTAGCAGGGACCTATCAGCCCCAGCATTTT
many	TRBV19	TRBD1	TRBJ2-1	CASSRTGTYNEQFF	TGTGCCAGTTCTCGGACAGGGACCTACAATGAGCAGTTCTTC
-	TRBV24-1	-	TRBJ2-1	CATSDLYSVANEQFF	TGTGCCACCAGTGATTTATATTCGGTAGCCAATGAGCAGTTCTTC
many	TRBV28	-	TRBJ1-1	CASREQGTEAFF	TGTGCCAGCAGGGAACAGGGAACTGAAGCTTTCTTT
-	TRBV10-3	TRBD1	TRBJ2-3	CAIGQGAGDTQYF	TGTGCCATCGGTCAGGGGGCAGGAGATACGCAGTATTTT
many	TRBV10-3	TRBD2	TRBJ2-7	CAISEITSGYEQYF	TGTGCCATCAGTGAGATCACTAGCGGTTACGAGCAGTACTTC
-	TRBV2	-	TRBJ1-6	CASSGKGYSPLHF	TGTGCCAGCAGTGGAAAGGGGTATTCACCCCTCCACTTT
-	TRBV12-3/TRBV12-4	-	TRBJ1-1	CASSLNRRGLSMNTQSFF	TGTGCCAGCAGTTTGAATAGGAGGGGCTTAAGCATGAACACTCAATCTTTCTTT
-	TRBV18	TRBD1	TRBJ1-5	CASSSGQNQTQHF	TGTGCAAGCTCATCGGGACAGAATCAGACCCAGCATTTT
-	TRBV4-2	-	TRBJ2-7	CASSQSRDPSYEQYF	TGTGCCAGCAGCCAATCCCGGGACCCGAGCTACGAGCAGTACTTC
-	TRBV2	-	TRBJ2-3	CASRTNSEGEVEDTQYF	TGTGCCAGCAGGACAAACTCGGAGGGAGAGGTCGAAGATACGCAGTATTTT
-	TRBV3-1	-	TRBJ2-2	CASSQGSGPFTGELFF	TGTGCCAGCAGCCAAGGAAGCGGACCTTTTACCGGGGAGCTGTTTTTT
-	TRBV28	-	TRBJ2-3	CASSFSLTREGTDTQYF	TGTGCCAGCAGTTTTAGTCTGACTAGAGAGGGCACAGATACGCAGTATTTT
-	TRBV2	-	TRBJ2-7	CASRWTNVYEQYF	TGTGCCAGCAGGTGGACTAACGTCTACGAGCAGTACTTC
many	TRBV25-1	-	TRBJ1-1	CASILNTEAFF	TGTGCCAGCATCCTGAACACTGAAGCTTTCTTT
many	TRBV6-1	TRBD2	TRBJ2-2	CASSALASGKNTGELFF	TGTGCCAGCAGTGCACTCGCCAGCGGGAAGAACACCGGGGAGCTGTTTTTT
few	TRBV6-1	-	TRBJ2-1	CAISDTGTGNEQFF	TGTGCCATCAGTGACACCGGGACTGGGAATGAGCAGTTCTTC
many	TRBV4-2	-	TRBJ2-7	CASSQSVTRGHEQYF	TGTGCCAGCAGCCAATCCGTTACAAGGGGCCACGAGCAGTACTTC
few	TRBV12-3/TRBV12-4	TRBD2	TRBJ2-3	CASSLGGGGPSTDTQYF	TGTGCCAGCAGTTTAGGGGGGGGAGGGCCAAGCACAGATACGCAGTATTTT